This T cell receptor (beta chain) stems from a study of cytomegalovirus exposure and HLA in healthy donors. PCR was performed using 60 Vbeta and 13 Jbeta primers. Sequencing used immunoSEQ multiplex PCR; TCRdb keeps in-frame clones, though not all of them. The sample shows 150,000 to 200,000 clones, 80% to 85% of them seen only once. This CDR3 region has 13 residues. Per germline, CDR1 ENHRY and CDR2 SYGVKD. The V gene end was trimmed by 6 bases and the J gene end by 3 bases; junction bases not matched to a gene: 4. The chain is built from TRBV10-3 and TRBJ2-5; 7 bases map to TRBD1. Sequences were obtained from PBMCs. This sequence originates from a boy between 2 and 10 years old in good health and CMV-seronegative. CDR3 residues: CAIRTTGEETQYF. For the CDR3, the DNA is TGTGCCATCAGAACAACAGGGGAAGAGACCCAGTACTTC.